This T cell receptor (beta chain) was sequenced for a study of CD8 T cells in Susac syndrome. Reverse transcription of about 0.5 to 1 ug RNA used random hexamers. TCRdb processed the immunoSEQ multiplex PCR reads anew with MiXCR; each CDR3 protein has one entry. This repertoire shows 150,000 or so distinct CDR3 sequences, about 96% found once; its top ten account for approximately 0.12%. The germline V gene encodes CDR1 SGHRS and CDR2 YFSETQ. V lost 4 bases to trimming and J lost 1 base, with 12 bases between them. The CDR3 spans 15 residues. CD8+ and CD4+ T cells were negatively isolated; TEMRA cells were FACS-enriched.

The receptor's source is a human donor with Susac syndrome. The sequenced sample consisted of CD4+ T cells from PBMCs. The J gene is TRBJ2-1, the V gene TRBV5-1; D gene ambiguous. The CDR3: CASSPPLGSYNEQFF. CDR3 coding DNA: TGCGCCAGCAGCCCACCTTTAGGGTCCTACAATGAGCAGTTCTTC.